This T cell receptor (beta chain) came from a study of T cell responses to AZD1222 COVID-19 vaccine. Study-wide points: Repertoires were sampled only after the peak T cell response. Variant regions that are unmutated are reportedly the target of nearly half of spike-specific TCRs.

J lost 3 bases, V lost 2 bases, and 4 bases had no gene match. This CDR3 has 15 residues. Germline V gene sequence: CDR1 SGHRS, CDR2 YFSETQ. Regarding this clone: Its antigen remains unknown.

Repertoires were generated with immunoSEQ multiplex PCR, while TCRdb's copy carries only in-frame clones and drops some. The table lists roughly 140,000 clones, approximately 88% of them singletons. The receptor comes from an adult in good health. Sample: peripheral blood, taken on day 0 of AZD1222 vaccination. This chain joins TRBV5-1 and TRBJ2-5; 10 positions agree with TRBD1. CDR3: CASSFPGTGEETQYF. The CDR3 DNA sequence: TGCGCCAGCAGCTTCCCCGGGACAGGGGAAGAGACCCAGTACTTC.